This T cell receptor (beta chain) appears in the sequencing data of a study of shared clonotypes between healthy human individuals. Looking at the study overall: Participating donors consisted of two women and a few men aged 18 to 49. Whole-study findings and limits: The small donor group covered limited genetic and exposure diversity.

About this clone itself: The antigen remains undetermined.

Splitting of each subset's genomic DNA was done evenly across several immunoSEQ plates. Profiling relied on immunoSEQ multiplex PCR, and the TCRdb table lists in-frame clones only, not all of them. Here the sample spans around 500,000 clones, over 75% being singletons. The clonotype originates from a woman aged 40 to 50 in good health. Some clones in this sample may be carry-over from other donors' samples. Sequenced: PBMCs.

The CDR3 region is CASSLAQGGNEQFF. The DNA for the CDR3 is TGTGCCAGCAGCTTGGCTCAGGGCGGCAATGAGCAGTTCTTC. The chain is built from TRBV5-4 and TRBJ2-1, with D possibly being TRBD1 (5 bases). This CDR3 region has 14 residues. The V end lost 0 bases, the J end lost 6 bases, and 10 bases lay between the germline ends. Germline V gene lookup returns CDR1 SGHNT and CDR2 YYREEE (reference sequence). Full variable domain (remainder filled in from reference TRBV5-4 and TRBJ2-1): ETGVTQSPTHLIKTRGQQVTLRCSSQSGHNTVSWYQQALGQGPQFIFQYYREEENGRGNFPPRFSGLQFPNYSSELNVNALELDDSALYLCASSLAQGGNEQFFGPGTRLTVL.